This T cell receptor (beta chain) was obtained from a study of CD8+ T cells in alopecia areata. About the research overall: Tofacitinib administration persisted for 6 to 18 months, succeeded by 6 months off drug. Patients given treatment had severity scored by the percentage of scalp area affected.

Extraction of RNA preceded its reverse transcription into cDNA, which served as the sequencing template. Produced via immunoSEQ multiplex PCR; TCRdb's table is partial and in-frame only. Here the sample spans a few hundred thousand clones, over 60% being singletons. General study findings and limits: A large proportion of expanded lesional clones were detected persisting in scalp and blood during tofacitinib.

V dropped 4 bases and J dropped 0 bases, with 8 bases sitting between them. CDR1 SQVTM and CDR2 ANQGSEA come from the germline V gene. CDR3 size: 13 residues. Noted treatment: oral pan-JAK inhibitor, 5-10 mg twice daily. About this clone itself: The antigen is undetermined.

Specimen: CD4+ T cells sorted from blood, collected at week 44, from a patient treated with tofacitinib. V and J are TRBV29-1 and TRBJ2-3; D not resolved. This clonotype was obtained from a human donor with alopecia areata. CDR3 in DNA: TGCAGCGTTGCTCGGGCTAGCACAGATACGCAGTATTTT. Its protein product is CSVARASTDTQYF.